This TCR beta chain was captured by sequencing in a study of graft-versus-host responses after intestinal transplantation. Trimming removed 6 bases from V and 4 bases from J; junction bases left unmatched: 9. In germline, CDR1 is MNHEY, CDR2 SMNVEV (reference sequence). This CDR3 spans 16 amino acids. Sequenced by immunoSEQ multiplex PCR; TCRdb stores in-frame clones only, minus some. This sample has approximately 2,500 clones, with 93% found just once. This clonotype was obtained from a human patient who received an intestinal transplant, so some T cells may come from the graft donor. The sequences come from PBMCs, collected about 20 days after intestinal transplant. This rearrangement joins TRBV27 to TRBJ2-1; the match to TRBD2 covers 10 bases. DNA for the CDR3: TGTGCCAGCAGGGTGGGGGCTAGCGGGGGTTACAATGAGCAGTTCTTC. The encoded protein is CASRVGASGGYNEQFF.